The 6 T cell receptor beta chains presented below share a single source sample, sequenced in a study of T cell repertoires in cytomegalovirus infection. TCRdb passed the reads through MiXCR, listing each CDR3 protein once. The sample holds about 310,000 distinct CDR3 sequences, just under 25% seen once. These receptors' targets are unknown. The sequenced sample was cultured PBMCs, obtained from culture after CMV antigen stimulation. The receptors were gathered from a human donor in good health (CMV status not recorded). Some clones in this sample may be carry-over from other donors' samples.

This clonotype was recorded at least ten times. The chain links TRBV7-2 to TRBJ2-1; the match to TRBD2 covers 8 bases. The trim removed 2 bases at V and 7 bases at J, leaving 7 bases unmatched. CDR1 and CDR2 from the germline V gene are SGHTA and FQGNSA. The CDR3 consists of 15 residues. CDR3 loop: CASSLLGSGRNEQFF. The DNA of the CDR3 is TGTGCCAGCAGCTTACTTGGGAGCGGGAGAAATGAGCAGTTCTTC.

This clonotype was seen many times. This chain uses TRBV7-8 with TRBJ2-1; D unresolved. V lost 3 bases to trimming and J lost 5 bases, with 11 bases between them. The V gene's germline CDR1 is SGHVS and CDR2 FQNEAQ. The CDR3 runs to 14 residues. CDR3: CASSFLRTNNEQFF. The CDR3 bases are TGTGCCAGCAGCTTTCTGAGAACGAACAATGAGCAGTTCTTC.

This chain links TRBV20-1 with TRBJ2-3, with D hard to call. Germline V gene lookup returns CDR1 DFQATT and CDR2 SNEGSKA (reference sequence). The ends were cut back, 7 bases at V and 2 bases at J, with 16 bases in the middle. This CDR3 is built from 14 residues. The CDR3, as DNA: TGCAGTGTCTTCTTATTACGGAACACAGATACGCAGTATTTT. Its translation: CSVFLLRNTDTQYF.

The sample holds a few counts of this clonotype. The chain recombines TRBV25-1 with TRBJ2-3; D possibly corresponds to TRBD1 (6 bases). Trimming stripped 4 bases from V and 3 bases from J, with 11 bases between. This CDR3 region has 14 residues. Germline loops: CDR1 MGHDK, CDR2 SYGVNS. CDR3 DNA: TGTGCCAGCAGTGTAGCAGGGGCAACAGATACGCAGTATTTT. Protein sequence: CASSVAGATDTQYF. Filled out from reference TRBV25-1 and TRBJ2-3, the complete variable domain reads EADIYQTPRYLVIGTGKKITLECSQTMGHDKMYWYQQDPGMELHLIHYSYGVNSTEKGDLSSESTVSRIRTEHFPLTLESARPSHTSQYLCASSVAGATDTQYFGPGTRLTVL.

CDR3 coding DNA: TGTGCCAGCAGCTTCCCGACAGATTATGGCTACACCTTC. Its protein is CASSFPTDYGYTF. The chain uses TRBV7-9 and TRBJ1-2, with TRBD1 as a possible D gene (5 bases). The V and J ends lost 3 bases and 5 bases respectively, with 10 bases between them. Germline V gives CDR1 SEHNR, CDR2 FQNEAQ (reference sequence). This CDR3 spans 13 amino acids.

This clonotype turned up a few times. This rearrangement joins TRBV29-1 to TRBJ2-1; a weak D match, TRBD1 (5 bases). This CDR3 has 15 amino acids. Between the trimmed V and J ends, which lost 6 bases and 8 bases, there was a span of 23 bases. Germline V gene data show CDR1 as SQVTM and CDR2 as ANQGSEA. CDR3 residues: CSVYTLKQGRDEQFF. The CDR3 coding sequence is TGCAGCGTCTATACCCTTAAGCAGGGAAGGGATGAGCAGTTCTTC.